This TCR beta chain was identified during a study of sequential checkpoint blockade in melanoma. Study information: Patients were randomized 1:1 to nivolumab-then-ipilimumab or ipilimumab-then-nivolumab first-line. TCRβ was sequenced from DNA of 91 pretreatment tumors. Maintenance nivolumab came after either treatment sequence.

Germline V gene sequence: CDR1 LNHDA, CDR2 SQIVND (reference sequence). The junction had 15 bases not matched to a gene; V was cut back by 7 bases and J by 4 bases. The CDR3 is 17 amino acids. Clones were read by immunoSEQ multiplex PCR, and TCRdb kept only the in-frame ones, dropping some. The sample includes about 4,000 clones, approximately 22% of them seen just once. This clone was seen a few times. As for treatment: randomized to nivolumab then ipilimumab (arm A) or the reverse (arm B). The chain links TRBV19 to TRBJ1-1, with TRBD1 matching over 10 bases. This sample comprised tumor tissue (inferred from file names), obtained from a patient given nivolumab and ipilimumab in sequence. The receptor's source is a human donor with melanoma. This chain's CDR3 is CASTLGQGILLGTEAFF. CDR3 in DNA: TGTGCCAGTACTCTGGGACAGGGGATCCTCTTGGGCACTGAAGCTTTCTTT.